The 5 T cell receptor beta chains below all came from one sample that was sequenced in a study of blood T cell repertoires in COVID-19. Sequencing was performed with immunoSEQ multiplex PCR; in TCRdb, only in-frame clones are kept and a portion is missing. The sample lists 20,000 to 25,000 clones, approximately 80% occurring once. The sequenced material came from peripheral blood. The receptors were sampled from a man in his 70s with acute or convalescent COVID-19.

The chain is built from TRBV5-4 and TRBJ2-3, with TRBD1 matching 8 bases. CDR1 is SGHNT, CDR2 YYREEE, per germline (reference sequence). CDR3 length: 14 amino acids. J was trimmed by 3 bases and V by 7 bases; bases with no gene match: 7. The CDR3 sequence: CASALDRATDTQYF. CDR3 nucleotides: TGTGCCAGCGCGTTGGACAGGGCGACAGATACGCAGTATTTT.

This chain joins TRBV6-1 and TRBJ1-6, with D possibly matching TRBD1 (6 bases). With 3 bases removed from V and 3 bases from J, the gap between germline ends came to 15 bases. CDR3 length: 17 amino acids. From germline, CDR1 is MNHNS and CDR2 SASEGT. CDR3 nucleotide sequence: TGTGCCAGCAGTGACCCACCCTTAGGGGGCTATAATTCACCCCTCCACTTT. The encoded protein is CASSDPPLGGYNSPLHF.

The chain combines TRBV9 with TRBJ1-6; 9 bases line up with TRBD1. V gave up 6 bases and J gave up 8 bases; unmatched junction bases: 9. CDR1 and CDR2 from the germline V gene are SGDLS and YYNGEE. The CDR3 has 15 residues. This CDR3 reads CASTRDRATDSPLHF. The CDR3 nucleotides read TGTGCCAGCACTAGGGACAGGGCGACCGATTCACCCCTCCACTTT.

This sequence joins TRBV6-2 or TRBV6-3 and TRBJ2-1; 7 bases match TRBD1. The CDR3 length is 15 residues. V dropped 4 bases and J dropped 2; count of bases not matched to a gene: 5. Germline CDR1 MNHEY, CDR2 SVGEGT. CDR3 DNA sequence: TGTGCCAGCAGTTTACAGGGGCCCGCCTACAATGAGCAGTTCTTC. Translation: CASSLQGPAYNEQFF.

The chain recombines TRBV30 with TRBJ2-3; the match to TRBD2 covers 8 bases. This CDR3 has 14 residues. In germline, CDR1 is GTSNPN, CDR2 SVGIG (reference sequence). The J segment lost 4 bases and the V segment lost 4 bases, leaving 7 bases of the junction unmatched. DNA of the CDR3: TGTGCCTGGAAGGGACTAGTATTACCAGATACGCAGTATTTT. Its translation: CAWKGLVLPDTQYF. Variable domain in full (rest from reference TRBV30 and TRBJ2-3): SQTIHQWPATLVQPVGSPLSLECTVEGTSNPNLYWYRQAAGRGLQLLFYSVGIGQISSEVPQNLSASRPQDRQFILSSKKLLLSDSGFYLCAWKGLVLPDTQYFGPGTRLTVL.